Following are 24 T cell receptor beta chains from one sample sequenced in a study of T cells in Graves' hyperthyroidism and ophthalmopathy. Amplified regions were TCR beta CDR3 sequences from RNA transcripts. Carried out on the TCR CDR3, a first-round RT-PCR used the HTBI primer set. MiXCR was run by TCRdb on the multiplex PCR reads, yielding one entry per CDR3 protein. In the table there are roughly 500,000 distinct CDR3 sequences, roughly a quarter of which are singletons. Sample: blood. Receptors were obtained from a woman aged 30 to 39 with Graves' ophthalmopathy.

This chain connects TRBV27 to TRBJ1-1; D is unclear. The length of the CDR3 is 13 residues. Per the germline V gene, CDR1 is MNHEY and CDR2 is SMNVEV (reference sequence). V was shortened by 4 bases and J by 3 bases, with 9 bases between the two germline ends. DNA for the CDR3: TGTGCCAGCAGTTCGGACGTAGACACTGAAGCTTTCTTT. Translated: CASSSDVDTEAFF.

In this sample, this clonotype turned up many times. This chain connects TRBV7-2 to TRBJ2-5, with D unclear. The V end lost 2 bases, the J end lost 2 bases, and 6 bases lay between the germline ends. The CDR3 totals 13 residues. CDR1 and CDR2 (germline): SGHTA, FQGNSA. Written as DNA, the CDR3 is TGTGCCAGCAGCTTAATGCTACAAGAGACCCAGTACTTC. Its translation is CASSLMLQETQYF.

This clonotype was counted ten times or more. The genes are TRBV2 and TRBJ1-5; 7 positions agree with TRBD1. With 4 bases clipped from V and 2 bases from J, the junction kept 5 bases outside the gene matches. The germline gives CDR1 SNHLY, CDR2 FYNNEI. The CDR3 runs 15 residues. The CDR3 loop is CASSVGQGGNQPQHF. The DNA of the CDR3 is TGTGCCAGCAGTGTAGGGCAGGGGGGCAATCAGCCCCAGCATTTT. Full variable domain (missing parts from reference TRBV2 and TRBJ1-5): EPEVTQTPSHQVTQMGQEVILRCVPISNHLYFYWYRQILGQKVEFLVSFYNNEISEKSEIFDDQFSVERPDGSNFTLKIRSTKLEDSAMYFCASSVGQGGNQPQHFGDGTRLSIL.

The table lists this clonotype with many counts. The chain carries TRBV11-2 and TRBJ2-5, with D unresolved. This CDR3 contains 15 residues. The V and J ends lost 2 bases and 2 bases respectively, with 12 bases between them. In germline, CDR1 is SGHAT, CDR2 FQNNGV. CDR3 DNA: TGTGCCAGCAGCTTACGCAGTAACTTTCAAGAGACCCAGTACTTC. It translates to CASSLRSNFQETQYF. Using reference TRBV11-2 and TRBJ2-5 for the parts outside the CDR3, the full variable domain is EAGVAQSPRYKIIEKRQSVAFWCNPISGHATLYWYQQILGQGPKLLIQFQNNGVVDDSQLPKDRFSAERLKGVDSTLKIQPAKLEDSAVYLCASSLRSNFQETQYFGPGTRLLVL.

This clonotype occurred many times. The chain recombines TRBV29-1 with TRBJ2-7; TRBD1 is a possible D gene (6 bases). V lost 7 bases to trimming and J lost 3 bases, with 16 bases between them. In germline, CDR1 is SQVTM, CDR2 ANQGSEA. The CDR3 extends over 13 amino acids. The CDR3 DNA reads TGCAGCGCCCAAGGACAGCCTCTCTACGAGCAGTACTTC. Translated, it gives CSAQGQPLYEQYF.

This clonotype has ten or more counts. The chain is built from TRBV30 and TRBJ2-5, with 7 bases identical to TRBD1. CDR1 is GTSNPN, CDR2 SVGIG, per germline (reference sequence). This CDR3 has 14 amino acids. J gave up 5 bases and V 1 base, and 7 bases lay outside the gene matches. The DNA of the CDR3 is TGTGCCTGGAGTGGGGCAGGGGGTTCGGAGACCCAGTACTTC. Translating it yields CAWSGAGGSETQYF.

This clonotype was seen ten or more times. The chain links TRBV12-3 or TRBV12-4 to TRBJ2-2; TRBD2 matches at 8 bases. V shed 4 bases, J shed 5 bases, and the junction held 12 bases outside the gene matches. The CDR3 spans 17 residues. This CDR3 reads CASSSSVLPGGTGELFF. In DNA, the CDR3 is TGTGCCAGCAGTTCCTCCGTATTGCCGGGGGGGACCGGGGAGCTGTTTTTT.

This clonotype has just a few counts. This sequence joins TRBV20-1 and TRBJ2-5; possible D gene TRBD2, 5 bases. Germline CDR1 is DFQATT and CDR2 is SNEGSKA (reference sequence). The CDR3 runs 14 residues. V was clipped by 6 bases and J by 7 bases, with 21 bases between them. CDR3 sequence: CSASEASFAGTQYF. DNA for the CDR3: TGCAGTGCATCGGAGGCTAGCTTCGCAGGGACCCAGTACTTC.

This clonotype has at least ten counts. V gene TRBV20-1 combines with J gene TRBJ1-2; no clear D gene. V gave up 0 bases and J gave up 5 bases, with 16 bases separating them. The CDR3 has 15 residues. Germline values: CDR1 DFQATT, CDR2 SNEGSKA (reference sequence). In DNA form, the CDR3 reads TGCAGTGCTAGAGATTCAGGAGCTACGAATTATGGCTACACCTTC. Protein product: CSARDSGATNYGYTF.

This clonotype was seen only a few times. CDR3 sequence reads: CASSIGWVGRDTGELFF. For the CDR3, the DNA is TGTGCCAGTAGTATAGGTTGGGTCGGCAGGGACACCGGGGAGCTGTTTTTT. The chain has TRBV19 and TRBJ2-2; possibly TRBD1 for D (5 bases). V lost 1 base and J 3 bases, leaving 15 bases between the germline ends. Germline V gene lookup returns CDR1 LNHDA and CDR2 SQIVND (reference sequence). The CDR3 length is 17 residues.

There are many counts of this clonotype. This chain uses TRBV6-1 with TRBJ2-2; 7 bases agree with TRBD1. CDR3 size: 16 residues. Germline V gives CDR1 MNHNS, CDR2 SASEGT. The junction had 8 bases not matched to a gene; V was cut back by 1 base and J by 6 bases. Here the CDR3 reads CASSEGDRVGSGELFF. The CDR3 nucleotides read TGTGCCAGCAGTGAAGGAGACAGGGTTGGCTCCGGGGAGCTGTTTTTT.

This clonotype was detected only a few times. The chain couples TRBV6-1 to TRBJ1-2; no reliable D call. Trimming cost V 1 base and J 7 bases, with 13 bases left between them. CDR3 length equals 14 residues. Germline V gives CDR1 MNHNS, CDR2 SASEGT. The CDR3 DNA is TGTGCCAGCAGTGAAGAGTCGTGGGCCTCTGGCTACACCTTC. Amino acid sequence: CASSEESWASGYTF.

This clonotype was seen a few times. Just one base apart from a much larger clone, this may be a read error. The gene calls are TRBV12-3 or TRBV12-4 and TRBJ1-2; D might be TRBD1 (5 bases). The length of the CDR3 is 14 residues. V was pared by 6 bases and J by 12 bases, with 23 bases between. The CDR3 nucleotides are TGTGCCAGCAGACTGGGGGGGTATACGGAGGGCAACACCTTC. This codes for CASRLGGYTEGNTF.

The chain combines TRBV27 with TRBJ1-4; D is uncertain. CDR3 length: 15 residues. Germline V CDR1 and CDR2: MNHEY, SMNVEV (reference sequence). V gave up 3 bases and J gave up 0 bases, with 8 bases separating them. The CDR3 nucleotides are TGTGCCAGCAGTTTTTACAGATCAACTAATGAAAAACTGTTTTTT. Amino acids: CASSFYRSTNEKLFF.

About this clonotype: The junction and the germline gene differ at one end; a read error may be behind it. The chain couples TRBV27 to TRBJ2-4; D tentatively fits TRBD1 or TRBD2 (5 bases each). The germline V gene has CDR1 MNHEY and CDR2 SMNVEV (reference sequence). CDR3 length: 13 residues. CDR3 residues: CASSTSGGNIKYF. The CDR3 region has the DNA TGTGCCAGCAGTACTAGTGGGGGAAACATTAAGTACTTC.

This clonotype was detected many times. The J gene is TRBJ1-2, the V gene TRBV7-2, with 7 bases that match TRBD1. Germline values: CDR1 SGHTA, CDR2 FQGNSA. The CDR3 totals 14 residues. V trimming: 0 bases; J trimming: 6 bases; junction bases outside the gene matches: 4. The CDR3 DNA reads as TGTGCCAGCAGCTTAGCGGGACAGTGGGATGGCTACACCTTC. It specifies CASSLAGQWDGYTF.

On this clonotype itself: Lacking the conserved final phenylalanine or tryptophan, this CDR3 likely reflects a read error. V gene TRBV5-1 combines with J gene TRBJ1-1; weak D call: TRBD1 (5 bases). Germline V gene lookup returns CDR1 SGHRS and CDR2 YFSETQ. V gave up 4 bases and J gave up 0 bases, with 16 bases separating them. This CDR3 has 16 amino acids. The CDR3 bases are TGCGCCAGCAGCCAGGATCGACAGCTACTGAACACTGAAGCTTTCTAT. Translating it yields CASSQDRQLLNTEAFY.

This clonotype was seen ten or more times. One end of the junction does not line up with germline, which may come from a read error. The chain is built from TRBV2 and TRBJ2-7; unclear D gene. The germline V gene has CDR1 SNHLY and CDR2 FYNNEI. The CDR3 loop spans 11 amino acids. The CDR3 DNA follows: TGCGCCAGCACCTCCTCCTACGAGCAGTACTTC. It encodes CASTSSYEQYF.

This clonotype was found many times. The chain employs TRBV9 and TRBJ2-7; perhaps D is TRBD1 or TRBD2 (6 bases each). The CDR3 runs 16 residues. With 4 bases removed from V and 4 bases from J, the gap between germline ends came to 21 bases. Germline V gives CDR1 SGDLS, CDR2 YYNGEE. The CDR3 sequence is CASSSSGATSLYEQYF. CDR3 nucleotide sequence: TGTGCCAGCAGCTCCTCGGGGGCAACAAGCTTGTACGAGCAGTACTTC.

At least ten counts were recorded for this clonotype. The chain joins TRBV5-1 to TRBJ2-7; 13 nucleotides line up with TRBD2. This CDR3 region has 16 residues. V trimming: 4 bases; J trimming: 2 bases; junction bases outside the gene matches: 6. Germline V gene data show CDR1 as SGHRS and CDR2 as YFSETQ. CDR3 coding DNA: TGCGCCAGCAGCCCGGCGGGACTAGCGGGGACCTACGAGCAGTACTTC. Its translation: CASSPAGLAGTYEQYF.

This clonotype was recorded at least ten times. This sequence joins TRBV6-1 and TRBJ2-7, with 8 bases fitting TRBD1. The CDR3 is made up of 13 amino acids. In germline, CDR1 is MNHNS, CDR2 SASEGT. The V gene end was trimmed by 6 bases and the J gene end by 7 bases; junction bases not matched to a gene: 8. CDR3 sequence reads: CASSPGGAGEQYF. CDR3 bases: TGTGCCAGCAGCCCAGGGGGCGCGGGAGAGCAGTACTTC.

Ten or more counts support this clonotype. The chain joins TRBV24-1 to TRBJ1-2; 9 nucleotides line up with TRBD1. The J segment lost 5 bases and the V segment lost 4 bases, leaving 7 bases of the junction unmatched. CDR3 size: 15 residues. CDR1 and CDR2 (germline): KGHDR, SFDVKD. The CDR3 loop is CATSDEGQGPYGYTF. CDR3 DNA sequence: TGTGCCACCAGTGACGAGGGACAGGGACCTTATGGCTACACCTTC.

The V call is TRBV12-3 or TRBV12-4, the J call TRBJ2-3; the match to TRBD2 covers 14 bases. Unmatched junction bases numbered 3, after V lost 1 base and J lost 0 bases. This CDR3 region has 18 residues. CDR3 sequence: CASSLGRLAGGSTDTQYF. The CDR3 region has the DNA TGTGCCAGCAGTTTAGGTCGACTAGCGGGGGGGAGCACAGATACGCAGTATTTT.

The genes are TRBV5-1 and TRBJ2-5, with 7 bases fitting TRBD1. With 4 bases clipped from V and 0 bases from J, the junction kept 6 bases outside the gene matches. The V gene's germline CDR1 is SGHRS and CDR2 YFSETQ. This CDR3 spans 15 amino acids. The CDR3 DNA reads as TGCGCCAGCAGCAGAGGGGACAGCTACCAAGAGACCCAGTACTTC. Amino acid sequence: CASSRGDSYQETQYF.